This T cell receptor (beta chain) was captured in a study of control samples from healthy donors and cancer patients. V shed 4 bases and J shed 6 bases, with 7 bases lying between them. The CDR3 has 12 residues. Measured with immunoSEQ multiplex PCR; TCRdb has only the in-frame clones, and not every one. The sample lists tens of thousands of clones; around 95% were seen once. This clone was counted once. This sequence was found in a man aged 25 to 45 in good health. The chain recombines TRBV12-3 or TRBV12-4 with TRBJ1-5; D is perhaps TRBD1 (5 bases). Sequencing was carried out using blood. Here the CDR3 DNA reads TGTGCCAGCAGTTCGGGGGTTCAGCCCCAGCATTTT. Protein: CASSSGVQPQHF.